The 27 T cell receptor beta chains below come from one sample, sequenced in a study of T cell responses to AZD1222 COVID-19 vaccine. The table came from immunoSEQ multiplex PCR; TCRdb's copy has only in-frame clones and leaves some out. The sample contains fewer than 100,000 clones, roughly 92% of which appear only once. Sample: peripheral blood, taken on day 0 of AZD1222 vaccination. The source of these receptors is an adult in good health.

V is TRBV11-3 and J is TRBJ2-1; TRBD2 matches at 7 bases. The CDR3 length is 14 residues. Germline V gene sequence: CDR1 SGHNT, CDR2 YENEEA. With 3 bases clipped from V and 6 bases from J, the junction kept 5 bases outside the gene matches. The CDR3 DNA reads as TGTGCCAGCAGCTTGGGGCTAGCGGCCAATGAGCAGTTCTTC. This translates into CASSLGLAANEQFF.

J is TRBJ1-6 and V is TRBV5-4; D gene unclear. The V and J ends lost 0 bases and 5 bases respectively, with 9 bases between them. Germline V gene data show CDR1 as SGHNT and CDR2 as YYREEE (reference sequence). CDR3 length: 15 amino acids. This CDR3 is CASSLEARHNSPLHF. CDR3 coding DNA: TGTGCCAGCAGCTTGGAAGCGAGACATAATTCACCCCTCCACTTT. Full variable domain (outside the CDR3, taken from reference TRBV5-4 and TRBJ1-6): ETGVTQSPTHLIKTRGQQVTLRCSSQSGHNTVSWYQQALGQGPQFIFQYYREEENGRGNFPPRFSGLQFPNYSSELNVNALELDDSALYLCASSLEARHNSPLHFGNGTRLTVT.

The chain recombines TRBV30 with TRBJ2-7, with D unclear. Trimming removed 4 bases from V and 6 bases from J, with 10 bases in between. Germline CDR1 GTSNPN, CDR2 SVGIG (reference sequence). This CDR3 region has 11 residues. The CDR3, as DNA: TGTGCCTGGAAGCTGATTGGCGAGCAGTACTTC. Protein sequence: CAWKLIGEQYF.

V is TRBV11-2 and J is TRBJ2-7; TRBD1 might be the D (5 bases). The germline V gene has CDR1 SGHAT and CDR2 FQNNGV. Trimming shortened V by 5 bases and J by 5 bases, and 13 bases separated the two germline ends. This CDR3 comprises 13 residues. The DNA for the CDR3 is TGTGCCAGCAGCCTCCCGACAGAAAACGAGCAGTACTTC. Translating gives CASSLPTENEQYF. The full variable domain, completed using reference TRBV11-2 and TRBJ2-7, is EAGVAQSPRYKIIEKRQSVAFWCNPISGHATLYWYQQILGQGPKLLIQFQNNGVVDDSQLPKDRFSAERLKGVDSTLKIQPAKLEDSAVYLCASSLPTENEQYFGPGTRLTVT.

The V and J genes are TRBV12-3 or TRBV12-4 and TRBJ2-1, with D tentatively TRBD1 or TRBD2 (6 bases each). The CDR3 is made up of 13 amino acids. The V end lost 6 bases, the J end lost 6 bases, and 12 bases lay between the germline ends. Written as DNA, the CDR3 is TGTGCCAGCAGGCAAGGGGGGCTCAATGAGCAGTTCTTC. Its protein is CASRQGGLNEQFF.

This clone occurred a few times. The germline gene is not matched at one end of the junction; a read error may be the cause. V usage is TRBV7-7 and J usage is TRBJ2-1; D is undetermined. The germline gives CDR1 SSHAT, CDR2 FNYEAQ (reference sequence). The CDR3 is made up of 13 amino acids. The CDR3 sequence: CASSLSIADEQFF. For the CDR3, the DNA is TGTGCTAGCAGCTTAAGCATCGCCGATGAGCAGTTCTTC.

This clone was seen only a few times. The chain couples TRBV5-4 to TRBJ1-2; no firm D call. There are 15 residues in the CDR3. The germline gives CDR1 SGHNT, CDR2 YYREEE (reference sequence). The V end was cut by 4 bases, the J end by 8 bases, with 21 bases between. The CDR3 here is CASSPKSGSEWGYTF. For the CDR3, the DNA is TGTGCCAGCAGCCCTAAATCCGGGTCCGAGTGGGGCTACACCTTC.

The chain joins TRBV2 to TRBJ2-2; D unresolved. The ends were cut back, 1 base at V and 6 bases at J, with 9 bases in the middle. Germline lookup yields CDR1 SNHLY and CDR2 FYNNEI. The CDR3 length is 14 residues. This chain's CDR3 is CASSEEPSAGELFF. DNA of the CDR3: TGTGCCAGCAGTGAAGAGCCCTCGGCCGGGGAGCTGTTTTTT.

The chain has TRBV4-1 and TRBJ1-5; D perhaps matches TRBD1 (5 bases). The CDR3 contains 15 residues. V lost 5 bases and J lost 0, with 11 bases in between. Per germline, CDR1 MGHRA and CDR2 YSYEKL. This CDR3 is CASSYQQVSNQPQHF. CDR3 nucleotide sequence: TGCGCCAGCAGCTATCAACAGGTTAGCAATCAGCCCCAGCATTTT.

The chain links TRBV19 to TRBJ1-2, with TRBD1 identical over 9 bases. The CDR3 extends over 14 amino acids. J lost 7 bases, V lost 7 bases, and 10 bases had no gene match. Germline V gene lookup returns CDR1 LNHDA and CDR2 SQIVND (reference sequence). DNA of the CDR3: TGTGCCAGTACCATCAACACAGGGGGCGGTGGCTACACCTTC. Amino acids: CASTINTGGGGYTF.

The rearrangement uses TRBV19 and TRBJ1-2, with 9 bases aligning to TRBD1. The J segment lost 6 bases and the V segment lost 3 bases, leaving 5 bases of the junction unmatched. CDR3 length: 14 amino acids. Germline CDR1 and CDR2: LNHDA and SQIVND (reference sequence). The CDR3 nucleotides are TGTGCCAGTAGTATTCGAAGGACAGGGGATGGCTACACCTTC. This translates into CASSIRRTGDGYTF.

This chain links TRBV14 with TRBJ1-3; perhaps TRBD1 as D (6 bases). V was shortened by 3 bases and J by 4 bases, with 13 bases between the two germline ends. CDR1 and CDR2 (germline): SGHDN, FVKESK. This CDR3 contains 15 residues. The CDR3 loop reads CASSHPQGPGNTIYF. The CDR3 region has the DNA TGTGCCAGCAGCCACCCACAGGGCCCCGGAAACACCATATATTTT. Together with reference TRBV14 and TRBJ1-3, the CDR3 gives the full variable domain: EAGVTQFPSHSVIEKGQTVTLRCDPISGHDNLYWYRRVMGKEIKFLLHFVKESKQDESGMPNNRFLAERTGGTYSTLKVQPAELEDSGVYFCASSHPQGPGNTIYFGEGSWLTVV.

This clone has just one count. V gene TRBV30 combines with J gene TRBJ2-2; 8 nucleotides agree with TRBD1. This CDR3 contains 14 residues. The germline gives CDR1 GTSNPN, CDR2 SVGIG (reference sequence). V gave up 2 bases and J gave up 5 bases; unmatched junction bases: 4. The CDR3, as DNA: TGTGCCTGGAGTAAGGGGACAGGAACCGGGGAGCTGTTTTTT. Translation gives CAWSKGTGTGELFF.

V and J are TRBV9 and TRBJ1-2, with a weak D call TRBD1 (6 bases). The V gene's germline CDR1 is SGDLS and CDR2 YYNGEE. CDR3 length equals 15 residues. With 4 bases removed from V and 4 bases from J, the gap between germline ends came to 17 bases. This CDR3 reads CASSPMSGALYGYTF. CDR3 nucleotide sequence: TGTGCCAGCAGCCCGATGTCGGGGGCTCTCTATGGCTACACCTTC.

This chain uses TRBV6-2 or TRBV6-3 with TRBJ2-2; no definite D call. This CDR3 region has 12 residues. The germline V gene encodes CDR1 MNHEY and CDR2 SVGEGT. Trimming removed 5 bases from V and 10 bases from J, with 11 bases in between. The CDR3 region is CASSQTWKELFF. DNA of the CDR3: TGTGCCAGCAGTCAGACATGGAAGGAGCTGTTTTTT.

This clone was seen only once. The chain links TRBV5-1 to TRBJ2-7; no clear D gene. This CDR3 contains 14 residues. Trimming left V 4 bases short and J 3 bases short, with 14 bases between. The germline V gene encodes CDR1 SGHRS and CDR2 YFSETQ. CDR3: CASSLQSSNYEQYF. In nucleotides, the CDR3 is TGCGCCAGCAGCCTCCAGTCTTCGAACTACGAGCAGTACTTC. Combining the CDR3 with reference TRBV5-1 and TRBJ2-7 gives the whole variable domain KAGVTQTPRYLIKTRGQQVTLSCSPISGHRSVSWYQQTPGQGLQFLFEYFSETQRNKGNFPGRFSGRQFSNSRSEMNVSTLELGDSALYLCASSLQSSNYEQYFGPGTRLTVT.

The V call is TRBV7-2, the J call TRBJ2-2, with D perhaps being TRBD1 or TRBD2 (5 bases each). V lost 4 bases to trimming and J lost 13 bases, with 13 bases between them. Germline V CDR1 and CDR2: SGHTA, FQGNSA. This CDR3 contains 12 residues. In DNA form, the CDR3 reads TGTGCCAGCAGCTCCAATGGGGGTGGGCTGTTTTTT. Translated, it gives CASSSNGGGLFF.

This chain links TRBV29-1 with TRBJ1-2; D might be TRBD1 (5 bases). Germline V gene data show CDR1 as SQVTM and CDR2 as ANQGSEA. V was clipped by 3 bases and J by 8 bases, with 16 bases between them. The CDR3 loop spans 13 amino acids. CDR3 in amino acids: CSVEARAGQGYTF. Written as DNA, the CDR3 is TGCAGCGTTGAGGCCCGGGCAGGGCAGGGCTACACCTTC.

The chain is built from TRBV29-1 and TRBJ1-4; 11 bases map to TRBD1. CDR3 length: 14 amino acids. Germline loops: CDR1 SQVTM, CDR2 ANQGSEA. V lost 6 bases to trimming and J lost 8 bases; unmatched junction nucleotides: 8. CDR3 region: CSVAGTGGREKLFF. CDR3 bases: TGCAGCGTCGCAGGGACAGGGGGTCGGGAAAAACTGTTTTTT.

V gene TRBV9 combines with J gene TRBJ2-7; possibly TRBD1 for D (6 bases). Trimming cost V 4 bases and J 0 bases, with 14 bases left between them. The germline CDR1 and CDR2 sequences are SGDLS and YYNGEE. CDR3 size: 15 residues. The CDR3 protein is CASSSQGSRSYEQYF. The CDR3 bases are TGTGCCAGCAGCTCCCAGGGGTCTCGCTCCTACGAGCAGTACTTC.

The rearrangement uses TRBV24-1 and TRBJ1-1; TRBD1 is a possible D gene (6 bases). Germline CDR1 reads KGHDR; CDR2 reads SFDVKD. The V and J ends lost 4 bases and 0 bases respectively, with 8 bases between them. The CDR3 contains 14 residues. CDR3 loop: CATSETGLNTEAFF. The CDR3 DNA reads TGTGCCACCAGTGAAACAGGGTTGAACACTGAAGCTTTCTTT.

The chain couples TRBV18 to TRBJ2-5; 8 bases match TRBD2. J was trimmed by 5 bases and V by 6 bases; bases with no gene match: 5. Germline CDR1 and CDR2: KGHSH and LQKENI. The CDR3 totals 13 residues. CDR3 protein: CASSTREGETQYF. CDR3 DNA: TGTGCCAGCTCGACCCGGGAGGGTGAGACCCAGTACTTC.

The CDR3 sequence is CASSLDPGASPLHF. The CDR3 bases are TGCGCCAGCAGCTTGGACCCCGGGGCCTCACCCCTCCACTTT. The chain has TRBV5-1 and TRBJ1-6, with D perhaps TRBD1 (5 bases). CDR1 is SGHRS and CDR2 is YFSETQ in the germline V gene. V was cut by 0 bases and J by 10 bases, with 11 bases left in between. CDR3 size: 14 residues.

The genes are TRBV15 and TRBJ2-7; 9 bases agree with TRBD1. CDR3 length equals 15 residues. Germline V CDR1 and CDR2: LNHNV, YYDKDF (reference sequence). Losses at the gene ends were 1 base for V and 5 bases for J; bases not matched to a gene: 6. The CDR3 coding sequence is TGTGCCACCAGCAGAGGGGGACAGGGAGCCCACGAGCAGTACTTC. Its translation is CATSRGGQGAHEQYF.

This sequence joins TRBV9 and TRBJ2-7, with 12 bases matching TRBD2. The CDR3 contains 16 residues. Germline CDR1 SGDLS, CDR2 YYNGEE. V gave up 0 bases and J gave up 4 bases; unmatched junction bases: 5. CDR3 bases: TGTGCCAGCAGCGTAGCTTTCACTAGCGGGAGGTACGAGCAGTACTTC. Translating it yields CASSVAFTSGRYEQYF.

The genes are TRBV2 and TRBJ2-3; TRBD2 matches at 9 bases. The J segment lost 8 bases and the V segment lost 4 bases, leaving 10 bases of the junction unmatched. This CDR3 is 15 amino acids long. CDR1 is SNHLY, CDR2 FYNNEI, per germline. Here the CDR3 reads CASSGGLAKSVTQYF. CDR3 sequence (DNA): TGTGCCAGCAGTGGCGGACTAGCGAAGTCTGTTACGCAGTATTTT.

This clone was recorded many times. The CDR3 coding sequence is TGTGCCAGCAGCTATGGACAGTTCACTGAAGCTTTCTTT. Amino acids: CASSYGQFTEAFF. The V call is TRBV5-5, the J call TRBJ1-1; tentative D call: TRBD1 (6 bases). V was clipped by 3 bases and J by 4 bases, with 10 bases between them. CDR1 is SGHKS and CDR2 is YYEKEE in the germline V gene (reference sequence). This CDR3 has 13 residues.